This T cell receptor beta chain was sequenced for a study of patients and donors after allogeneic stem cell transplantation. The CDR3 loop spans 15 amino acids. Losses at the gene ends were 4 bases for V and 5 bases for J; bases not matched to a gene: 8. Germline CDR1 SGHDT, CDR2 YYEEEE. This clonotype was counted between two and nine times. TCRdb re-called the RT-PCR reads with MiXCR, one entry per CDR3 protein. This table has about 87,000 distinct CDR3 sequences, roughly 5.1% appearing once. The receptor was isolated from a human donor who was either an allogeneic HSCT recipient or a stem cell or donor lymphocyte infusion donor (not recorded which). It is not recorded whose cells these are; they may come from a transplant donor. The chain couples TRBV5-6 to TRBJ2-5; 10 bases agree with TRBD1. Sequencing used blood, either unsorted or a sorted T cell fraction (not recorded which). CDR3 sequence (DNA): TGTGCCAGCAGCCCTCCGGGACAGGGGAGGGAGACCCAGTACTTC. This translates into CASSPPGQGRETQYF.